These 23 T cell receptor beta chains share one sample of origin, sequenced in a study of a mutant IDH1 vaccine in newly diagnosed glioma. As to time point: week 47, end of study. Mutant IDH1 20-mer peptide, at 300 ug, made up each vaccine dose, with topical imiquimod. Sequencing used immunoSEQ multiplex PCR; TCRdb keeps in-frame clones, though not all of them. The sample lists about 94,000 clones, roughly 86% seen once, with approximately 0.8% in the top ten. These receptors lack a known antigen. This specimen was PBMCs, taken from a glioma patient whose treatment included an IDH1 peptide vaccine. The receptors were sampled from a woman in her fifties or sixties with glioma.

V and J are TRBV28 and TRBJ1-2; possible D gene TRBD1, 5 bases. Germline CDR1 and CDR2: MDHEN and SYDVKM. The CDR3 totals 11 residues. The V and J ends lost 6 bases and 3 bases respectively, with 5 bases between them. CDR3 sequence (DNA): TGTGCCAGCAGACAGGACTATGGCTACACCTTC. Translating it yields CASRQDYGYTF.

The chain uses TRBV2 and TRBJ1-5, with unresolved D. Germline CDR1 is SNHLY and CDR2 is FYNNEI. This CDR3 is built from 15 residues. Trimming shortened V by 7 bases and J by 4 bases, and 17 bases separated the two germline ends. CDR3 coding DNA: TGTGCCAGCACTCGGAGAGCCGGGAGGAATCAGCCCCAGCATTTT. Protein: CASTRRAGRNQPQHF.

The CDR3: CASSFGTGVGNTIYF. In nucleotides, the CDR3 is TGTGCCAGCAGCTTCGGGACAGGGGTCGGAAACACCATATATTTT. The rearrangement links TRBV5-6 to TRBJ1-3; 10 bases align to TRBD1. The CDR3 consists of 15 residues. CDR1 and CDR2 from the germline V gene are SGHDT and YYEEEE. The J segment lost 4 bases and the V segment lost 2 bases, leaving 3 bases of the junction unmatched. The variable domain in full, completed from reference TRBV5-6 and TRBJ1-3, reads DAGVTQSPTHLIKTRGQQVTLRCSPKSGHDTVSWYQQALGQGPQFIFQYYEEEERQRGNFPDRFSGHQFPNYSSELNVNALLLGDSALYLCASSFGTGVGNTIYFGEGSWLTVV.

This chain connects TRBV28 to TRBJ2-7; D is unclear. The germline V gene encodes CDR1 MDHEN and CDR2 SYDVKM. This CDR3 is built from 14 residues. V shed 4 bases and J shed 9 bases, with 19 bases lying between them. The CDR3 sequence is CASSSRTGPIGQYF. CDR3 coding DNA: TGTGCCAGCAGTTCCCGAACGGGCCCCATAGGGCAGTACTTC.

The chain has TRBV15 and TRBJ2-1; TRBD2 matches at 9 bases. The length of the CDR3 is 14 residues. From germline, CDR1 is LNHNV and CDR2 YYDKDF (reference sequence). Trimming cost V 8 bases and J 4 bases; bases outside gene matches: 6. The CDR3 sequence: CATSAGGSYNEQFF. The CDR3 DNA sequence: TGTGCCACCTCGGCGGGAGGGAGTTACAATGAGCAGTTCTTC.

This clone showed up just once. This same CDR3 is encoded by further DNA sequences in the sample. The chain recombines TRBV2 with TRBJ2-1; D is unclear. V lost 4 bases and J lost 4, with 2 bases in between. The germline V gene encodes CDR1 SNHLY and CDR2 FYNNEI. CDR3 length equals 11 residues. CDR3: CASSGYNEQFF. Here the CDR3 DNA reads TGTGCCAGCAGTGGTTACAATGAGCAGTTCTTC.

This clone is a singleton in its sample. The chain couples TRBV10-2 to TRBJ2-5; no firm D call. The CDR3 contains 11 residues. Germline assignment: CDR1 WSHSY and CDR2 SAAADI. Trimming left V 2 bases short and J 5 bases short, with 3 bases between. CDR3 region: CASSEDETQYF. As DNA, the CDR3 is TGCGCCAGCAGTGAGGACGAGACCCAGTACTTC.

The chain couples TRBV19 to TRBJ2-2; D call uncertain. The CDR3 sequence is 14 residues long. V gave up 5 bases and J gave up 5 bases, with 12 bases separating them. CDR1 LNHDA and CDR2 SQIVND come from the germline V gene (reference sequence). Here the CDR3 reads CASSERPRTGELFF. In DNA, the CDR3 is TGTGCCAGTAGTGAACGGCCGAGGACCGGGGAGCTGTTTTTT.

The V and J genes are TRBV7-3 and TRBJ1-2, with D unresolved. V was cut by 0 bases and J by 2 bases, with 13 bases left in between. This CDR3 is built from 16 residues. CDR1 is SGHTA and CDR2 is FQGTGA in the germline V gene. The CDR3 DNA follows: TGTGCCAGCAGCTTAACCGGCCCTAGTCCCAACTATGGCTACACCTTC. It translates to CASSLTGPSPNYGYTF.

The rearrangement uses TRBV5-6 and TRBJ2-2; TRBD1 might be the D (5 bases). This CDR3 region has 13 residues. Germline CDR1 is SGHDT and CDR2 is YYEEEE. V lost 1 base to trimming and J lost 6 bases, with 7 bases between them. CDR3 in DNA: TGTGCCAGCAGCTTGACAGGAGCCGGGGAGCTGTTTTTT. The encoded protein is CASSLTGAGELFF.

V gene TRBV7-9 combines with J gene TRBJ2-3; 9 bases line up with TRBD1. The CDR3 extends over 18 amino acids. V shed 4 bases, J shed 0 bases, and the junction held 11 bases outside the gene matches. Per germline, CDR1 SEHNR and CDR2 FQNEAQ (reference sequence). The CDR3 protein is CASSSRDRVRPSTDTQYF. The CDR3 DNA follows: TGTGCCAGCAGCTCAAGGGACAGGGTTCGTCCAAGCACAGATACGCAGTATTTT.

V gene TRBV10-1 combines with J gene TRBJ2-3; TRBD2 matches at 9 bases. The junction had 13 bases not matched to a gene; V was cut back by 11 bases and J by 4 bases. This CDR3 contains 15 residues. Germline V gene sequence: CDR1 WNHNN, CDR2 SYGVQD (reference sequence). The CDR3 DNA reads TGCGCCTCAGCTGAGGAGCGGGAGGATGCAGATACGCAGTATTTT. Encoded protein: CASAEEREDADTQYF.

The V gene is TRBV27, the J gene TRBJ1-2; D possibly corresponds to TRBD1 (5 bases). V lost 3 bases, J lost 4 bases, and 15 bases lay in between. Germline CDR1 is MNHEY and CDR2 is SMNVEV (reference sequence). This CDR3 has 15 amino acids. DNA of the CDR3: TGTGCCAGCAGTTTCTCGGAGGGGAGTGGCTATGGCTACACCTTC. It encodes CASSFSEGSGYGYTF.

The rearrangement uses TRBV5-1 and TRBJ1-1; D unclear. Trimming cost V 0 bases and J 4 bases, with 10 bases left between them. Germline CDR1 reads SGHRS; CDR2 reads YFSETQ. The CDR3 sequence is 14 residues long. The CDR3 loop reads CASSLDQRSTEAFF. CDR3 in DNA: TGCGCCAGCAGCTTGGATCAGAGAAGCACTGAAGCTTTCTTT.

The V and J genes are TRBV10-3 and TRBJ1-1; no clear D gene. The germline gives CDR1 ENHRY, CDR2 SYGVKD. The CDR3 extends over 11 amino acids. The V and J ends lost 10 bases and 10 bases respectively, with 16 bases between them. The chain's CDR3 is CATLDVVGAFF. The CDR3 DNA reads as TGTGCCACCCTCGACGTGGTGGGAGCTTTCTTT.

V is TRBV2 and J is TRBJ1-1; possible D gene TRBD1, 6 bases. Germline assignment: CDR1 SNHLY and CDR2 FYNNEI. Trimming stripped 9 bases from V and 1 base from J, with 12 bases between. The CDR3 sequence is 13 residues long. In nucleotides, the CDR3 is TGTGCCAGTGCATCACAGGGGAACACTGAAGCTTTCTTT. Protein: CASASQGNTEAFF.

This clone was detected once. The V gene is TRBV2, the J gene TRBJ2-2; 8 bases line up with TRBD1. CDR3 size: 14 residues. V shed 4 bases, J shed 6 bases, and the junction held 4 bases outside the gene matches. Germline V gene data show CDR1 as SNHLY and CDR2 as FYNNEI. The CDR3 nucleotides are TGTGCCAGCAGTGTTGAACAGGGGGCCGGGGAGCTGTTTTTT. Translating it yields CASSVEQGAGELFF. The full variable domain, completed using reference TRBV2 and TRBJ2-2, is EPEVTQTPSHQVTQMGQEVILRCVPISNHLYFYWYRQILGQKVEFLVSFYNNEISEKSEIFDDQFSVERPDGSNFTLKIRSTKLEDSAMYFCASSVEQGAGELFFGEGSRLTVL.

J is TRBJ2-7 and V is TRBV7-9, with a weak D call TRBD2 (6 bases). This CDR3 has 13 amino acids. Germline-derived CDR1 and CDR2 are SEHNR and FQNEAQ (reference sequence). The V and J ends lost 5 bases and 3 bases respectively, with 11 bases between them. CDR3 residues: CASSPSDRYEQYF. The DNA of the CDR3 is TGTGCCAGCAGCCCTAGCGACCGCTACGAGCAGTACTTC.

The J gene is TRBJ2-7, the V gene TRBV28; D remains ambiguous. The germline CDR1 and CDR2 sequences are MDHEN and SYDVKM. The CDR3 spans 15 residues. Trimming pared 2 bases from V and 2 bases from J, leaving 13 bases between. CDR3 nucleotides: TGTGCCAGCAGTTTAATCGCAGGAATTACCTACGAGCAGTACTTC. Encoded protein: CASSLIAGITYEQYF.

J is TRBJ2-1 and V is TRBV9; D might be TRBD2 (5 bases). Germline assignment: CDR1 SGDLS and CDR2 YYNGEE. V was trimmed by 2 bases and J by 8 bases, leaving 11 bases between them. The CDR3 runs 13 residues. The CDR3 is CASSVAVGDEQFF. For the CDR3, the DNA is TGTGCCAGCAGCGTGGCTGTCGGGGATGAGCAGTTCTTC.

This sequence joins TRBV27 and TRBJ2-7; possibly TRBD2 for D (7 bases). This CDR3 is 15 amino acids long. V was clipped by 0 bases and J by 4 bases, with 13 bases between them. Looked up from germline, CDR1 is MNHEY and CDR2 is SMNVEV (reference sequence). In DNA, the CDR3 is TGTGCCAGCAGTTTATCGCGGGAGAGGGGGTACGAGCAGTACTTC. Its protein is CASSLSRERGYEQYF.

The chain carries TRBV28 and TRBJ1-1, with D possibly matching TRBD1 (5 bases). The V end was cut by 7 bases, the J end by 3 bases, with 15 bases between. Germline V gene lookup returns CDR1 MDHEN and CDR2 SYDVKM. The CDR3 loop spans 14 amino acids. The CDR3 nucleotides read TGTGCCAGCACCTCCGGGGGGGAGGACACTGAAGCTTTCTTT. It translates to CASTSGGEDTEAFF.

V and J are TRBV10-3 and TRBJ2-5; TRBD1 matches 9 bases. The J call could be wrong; TRBJ2-7 is a better fit for the DNA end. Per germline, CDR1 ENHRY and CDR2 SYGVKD. CDR3 length: 13 residues. Written as DNA, the CDR3 is TGTGCCGTCCGGGACAGGGAATTTAACGAGCAGTACTTC. Translated, it gives CAVRDREFNEQYF.